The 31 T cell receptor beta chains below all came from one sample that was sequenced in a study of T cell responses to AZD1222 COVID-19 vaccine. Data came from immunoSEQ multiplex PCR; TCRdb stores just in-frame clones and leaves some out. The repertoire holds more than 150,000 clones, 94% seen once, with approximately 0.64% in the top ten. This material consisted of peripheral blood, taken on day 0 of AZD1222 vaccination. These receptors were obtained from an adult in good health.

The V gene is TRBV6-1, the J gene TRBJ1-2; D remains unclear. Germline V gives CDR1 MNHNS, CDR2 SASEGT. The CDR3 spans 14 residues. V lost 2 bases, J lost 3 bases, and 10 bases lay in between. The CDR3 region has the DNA TGTGCCAGCAGTGAACAGGTGGGAGACTATGGCTACACCTTC. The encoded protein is CASSEQVGDYGYTF.

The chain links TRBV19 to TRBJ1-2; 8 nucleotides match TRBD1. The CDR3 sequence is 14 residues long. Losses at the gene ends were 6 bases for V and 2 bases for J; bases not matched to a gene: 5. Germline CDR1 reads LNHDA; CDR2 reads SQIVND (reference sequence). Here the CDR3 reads CASSLGQANYGYTF. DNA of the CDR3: TGTGCCAGTAGCCTGGGACAGGCCAACTATGGCTACACCTTC. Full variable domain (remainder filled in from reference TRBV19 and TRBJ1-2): DGGITQSPKYLFRKEGQNVTLSCEQNLNHDAMYWYRQDPGQGLRLIYYSQIVNDFQKGDIAEGYSVSREKKESFPLTVTSAQKNPTAFYLCASSLGQANYGYTFGSGTRLTVV.

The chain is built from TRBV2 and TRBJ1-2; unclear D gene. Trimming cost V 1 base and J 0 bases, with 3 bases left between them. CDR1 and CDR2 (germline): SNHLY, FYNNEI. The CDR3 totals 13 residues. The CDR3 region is CASSEGANYGYTF. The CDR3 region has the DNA TGTGCCAGCAGTGAAGGGGCTAACTATGGCTACACCTTC.

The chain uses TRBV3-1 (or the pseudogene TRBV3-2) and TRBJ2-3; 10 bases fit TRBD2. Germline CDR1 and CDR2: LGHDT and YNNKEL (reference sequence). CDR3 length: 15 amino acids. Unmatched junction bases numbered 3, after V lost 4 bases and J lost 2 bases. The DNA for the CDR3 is TGTGCCAGCAGCCCCGGGACTAGCGACACAGATACGCAGTATTTT. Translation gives CASSPGTSDTDTQYF.

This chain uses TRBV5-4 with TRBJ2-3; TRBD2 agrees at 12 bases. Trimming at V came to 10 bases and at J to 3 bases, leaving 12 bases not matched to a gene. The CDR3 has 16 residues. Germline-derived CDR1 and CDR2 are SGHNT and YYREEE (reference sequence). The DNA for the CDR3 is TGTGCCGGTCCTAGCGGGAGGGCCGGAATGACAGATACGCAGTATTTT. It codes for CAGPSGRAGMTDTQYF. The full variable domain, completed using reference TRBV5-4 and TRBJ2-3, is ETGVTQSPTHLIKTRGQQVTLRCSSQSGHNTVSWYQQALGQGPQFIFQYYREEENGRGNFPPRFSGLQFPNYSSELNVNALELDDSALYLCAGPSGRAGMTDTQYFGPGTRLTVL.

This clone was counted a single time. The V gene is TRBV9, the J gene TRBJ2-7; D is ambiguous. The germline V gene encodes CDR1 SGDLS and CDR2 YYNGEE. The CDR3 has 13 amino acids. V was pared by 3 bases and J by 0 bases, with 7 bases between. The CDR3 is CASSGAFSYEQYF. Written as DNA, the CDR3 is TGTGCCAGCAGCGGCGCATTCTCCTACGAGCAGTACTTC.

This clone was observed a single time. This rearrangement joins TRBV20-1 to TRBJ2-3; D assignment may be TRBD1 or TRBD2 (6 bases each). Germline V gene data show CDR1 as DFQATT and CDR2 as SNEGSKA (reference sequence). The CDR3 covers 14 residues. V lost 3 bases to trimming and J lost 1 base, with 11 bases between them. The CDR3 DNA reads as TGCAGTGCTAGTATCCGGGGGCGCACAGATACGCAGTATTTT. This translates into CSASIRGRTDTQYF.

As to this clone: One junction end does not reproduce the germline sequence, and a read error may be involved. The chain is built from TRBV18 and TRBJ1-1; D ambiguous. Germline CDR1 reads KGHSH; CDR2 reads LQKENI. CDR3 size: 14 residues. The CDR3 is CASSPQQEGTEAFF. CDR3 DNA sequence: TGTGCCAGCTCGCCACAGCAGGAGGGCACTGAAGCTTTCTTT.

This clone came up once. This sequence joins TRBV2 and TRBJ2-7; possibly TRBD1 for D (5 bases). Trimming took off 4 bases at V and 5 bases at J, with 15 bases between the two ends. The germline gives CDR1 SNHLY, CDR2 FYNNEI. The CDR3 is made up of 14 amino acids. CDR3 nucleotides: TGTGCCAGCAGTGTTGGGCAGGGAAGGAACGAGCAGTACTTC. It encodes CASSVGQGRNEQYF.

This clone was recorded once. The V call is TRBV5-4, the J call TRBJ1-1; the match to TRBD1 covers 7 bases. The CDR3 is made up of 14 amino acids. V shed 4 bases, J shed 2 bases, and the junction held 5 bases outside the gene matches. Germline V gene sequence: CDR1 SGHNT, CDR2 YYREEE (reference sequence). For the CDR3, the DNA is TGTGCCAGCAGCCTGGGACAGATAAACACTGAAGCTTTCTTT. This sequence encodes CASSLGQINTEAFF.

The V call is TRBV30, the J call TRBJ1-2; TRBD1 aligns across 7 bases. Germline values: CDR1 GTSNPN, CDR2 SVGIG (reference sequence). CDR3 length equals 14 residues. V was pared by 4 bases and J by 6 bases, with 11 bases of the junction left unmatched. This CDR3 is CAWTGGRPFHGYTF. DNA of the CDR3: TGTGCCTGGACAGGGGGTCGACCCTTCCATGGCTACACCTTC.

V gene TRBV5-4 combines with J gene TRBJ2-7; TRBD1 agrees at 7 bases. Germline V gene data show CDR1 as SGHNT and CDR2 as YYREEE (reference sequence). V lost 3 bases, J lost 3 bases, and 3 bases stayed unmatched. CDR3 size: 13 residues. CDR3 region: CASSSTGRYEQYF. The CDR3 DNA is TGTGCCAGCAGCTCGACAGGGCGCTACGAGCAGTACTTC. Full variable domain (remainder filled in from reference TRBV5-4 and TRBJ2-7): ETGVTQSPTHLIKTRGQQVTLRCSSQSGHNTVSWYQQALGQGPQFIFQYYREEENGRGNFPPRFSGLQFPNYSSELNVNALELDDSALYLCASSSTGRYEQYFGPGTRLTVT.

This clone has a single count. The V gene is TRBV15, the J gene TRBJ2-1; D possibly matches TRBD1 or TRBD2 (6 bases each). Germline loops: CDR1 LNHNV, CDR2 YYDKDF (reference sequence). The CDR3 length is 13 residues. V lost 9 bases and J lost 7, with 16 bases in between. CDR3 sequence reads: CATKVGGTNEQFF. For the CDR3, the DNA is TGTGCCACGAAGGTAGGGGGGACGAATGAGCAGTTCTTC.

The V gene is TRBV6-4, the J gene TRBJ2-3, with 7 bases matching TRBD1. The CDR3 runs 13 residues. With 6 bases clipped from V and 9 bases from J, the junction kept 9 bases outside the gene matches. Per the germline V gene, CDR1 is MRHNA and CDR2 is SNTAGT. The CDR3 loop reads CASRDTGVRTQYF. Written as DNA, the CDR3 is TGTGCCAGCAGAGACACAGGGGTTAGGACGCAGTATTTT.

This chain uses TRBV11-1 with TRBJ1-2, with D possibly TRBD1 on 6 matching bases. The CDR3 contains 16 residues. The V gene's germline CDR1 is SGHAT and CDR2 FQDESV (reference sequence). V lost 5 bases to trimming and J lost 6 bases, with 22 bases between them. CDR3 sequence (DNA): TGTGCCAGCAGCCGGAACCAGGGGACCCCTCCGGATGGCTACACCTTC. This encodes CASSRNQGTPPDGYTF.

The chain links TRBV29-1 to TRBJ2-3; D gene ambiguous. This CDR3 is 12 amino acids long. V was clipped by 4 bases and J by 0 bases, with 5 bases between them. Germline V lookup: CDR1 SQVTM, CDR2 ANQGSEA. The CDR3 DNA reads TGCAGCGTTGGGGCGAGCACAGATACGCAGTATTTT. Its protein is CSVGASTDTQYF.

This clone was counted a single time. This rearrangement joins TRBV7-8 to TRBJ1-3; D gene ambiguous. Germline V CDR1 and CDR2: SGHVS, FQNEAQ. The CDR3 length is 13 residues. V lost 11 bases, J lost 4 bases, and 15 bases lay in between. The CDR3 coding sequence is TGTGCCGGCGGGGATCTTCTCGGAAACACCATATATTTT. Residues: CAGGDLLGNTIYF.

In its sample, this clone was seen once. The CDR3 is CAWSLQTRVGYTF. CDR3 sequence (DNA): TGTGCCTGGAGTCTGCAGACACGGGTCGGCTACACCTTC. The chain joins TRBV30 to TRBJ1-2; D uncertain. With 2 bases removed from V and 8 bases from J, the gap between germline ends came to 15 bases. Germline V lookup: CDR1 GTSNPN, CDR2 SVGIG (reference sequence). The CDR3 runs 13 residues.

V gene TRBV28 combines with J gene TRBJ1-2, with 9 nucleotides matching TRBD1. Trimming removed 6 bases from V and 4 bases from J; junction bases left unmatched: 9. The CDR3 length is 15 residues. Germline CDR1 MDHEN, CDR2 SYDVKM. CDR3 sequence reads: CASRGPGTGRYGYTF. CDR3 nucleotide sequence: TGTGCCAGCAGGGGTCCCGGGACAGGGCGCTATGGCTACACCTTC.

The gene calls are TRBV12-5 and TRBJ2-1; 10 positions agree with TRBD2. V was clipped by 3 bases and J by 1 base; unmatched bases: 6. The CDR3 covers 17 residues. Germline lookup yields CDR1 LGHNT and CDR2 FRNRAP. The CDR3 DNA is TGTGCTAGTGGTTTCCCACAGACTAGCGGGTCCTACAATGAGCAGTTCTTC. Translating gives CASGFPQTSGSYNEQFF.

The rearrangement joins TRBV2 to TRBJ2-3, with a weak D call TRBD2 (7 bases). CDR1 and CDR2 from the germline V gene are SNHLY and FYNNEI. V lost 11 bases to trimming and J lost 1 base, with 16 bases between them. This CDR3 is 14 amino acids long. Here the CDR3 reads CASRRGPRTDTQYF. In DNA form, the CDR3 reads TGTGCCTCGAGGCGGGGGCCCCGCACAGATACGCAGTATTTT.

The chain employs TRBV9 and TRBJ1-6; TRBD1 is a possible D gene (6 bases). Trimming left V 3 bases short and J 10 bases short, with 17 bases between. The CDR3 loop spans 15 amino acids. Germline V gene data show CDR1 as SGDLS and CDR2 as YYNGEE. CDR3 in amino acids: CASSGSDRSGSPLHF. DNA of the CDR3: TGTGCCAGCAGCGGGAGCGACAGGTCCGGCTCACCCCTCCACTTT.

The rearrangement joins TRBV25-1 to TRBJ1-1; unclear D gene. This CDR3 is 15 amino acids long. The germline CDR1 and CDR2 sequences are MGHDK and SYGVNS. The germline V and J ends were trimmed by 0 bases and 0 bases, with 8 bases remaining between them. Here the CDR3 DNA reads TGTGCCAGCAGTGAATATCGGGGAGTGAACACTGAAGCTTTCTTT. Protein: CASSEYRGVNTEAFF.

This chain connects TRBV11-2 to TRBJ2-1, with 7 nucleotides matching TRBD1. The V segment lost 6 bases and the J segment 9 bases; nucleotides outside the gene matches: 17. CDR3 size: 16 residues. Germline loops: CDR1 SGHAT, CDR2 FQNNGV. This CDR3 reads CASRRIRDRDSTEQFF. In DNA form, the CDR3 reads TGTGCCAGCAGACGAATCCGGGACAGAGATAGTACTGAGCAGTTCTTC.

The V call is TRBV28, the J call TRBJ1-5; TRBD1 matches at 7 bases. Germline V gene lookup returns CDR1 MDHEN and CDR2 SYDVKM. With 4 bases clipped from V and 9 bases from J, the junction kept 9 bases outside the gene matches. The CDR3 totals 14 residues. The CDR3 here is CASSSGQVAGPQHF. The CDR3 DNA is TGTGCCAGCAGTTCTGGACAGGTGGCGGGGCCCCAGCATTTT.

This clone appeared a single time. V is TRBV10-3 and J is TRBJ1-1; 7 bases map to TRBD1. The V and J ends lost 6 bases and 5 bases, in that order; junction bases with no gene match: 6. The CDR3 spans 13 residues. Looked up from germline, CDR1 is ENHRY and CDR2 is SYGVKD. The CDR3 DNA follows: TGTGCCATCAGCCCGACAGGGAGTACTGAAGCTTTCTTT. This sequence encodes CAISPTGSTEAFF.

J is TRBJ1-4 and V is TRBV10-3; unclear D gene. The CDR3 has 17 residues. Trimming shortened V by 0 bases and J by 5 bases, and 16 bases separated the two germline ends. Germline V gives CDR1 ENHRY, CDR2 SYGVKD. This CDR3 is CAISESGGLIGNEKLFF. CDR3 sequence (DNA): TGTGCCATCAGTGAGTCAGGAGGGCTGATAGGGAATGAAAAACTGTTTTTT.

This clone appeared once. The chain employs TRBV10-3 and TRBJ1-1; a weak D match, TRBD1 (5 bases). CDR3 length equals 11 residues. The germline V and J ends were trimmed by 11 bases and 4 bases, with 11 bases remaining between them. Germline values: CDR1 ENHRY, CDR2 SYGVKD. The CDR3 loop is CAASGVTEAFF. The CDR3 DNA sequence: TGTGCCGCCTCGGGGGTCACTGAAGCTTTCTTT.

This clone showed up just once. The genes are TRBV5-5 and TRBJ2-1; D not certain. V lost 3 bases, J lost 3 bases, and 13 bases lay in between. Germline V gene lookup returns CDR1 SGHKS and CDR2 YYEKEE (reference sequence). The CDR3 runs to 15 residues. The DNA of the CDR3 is TGTGCCAGCAGCTCCGGTCTCCGAGACTACAATGAGCAGTTCTTC. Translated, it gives CASSSGLRDYNEQFF.

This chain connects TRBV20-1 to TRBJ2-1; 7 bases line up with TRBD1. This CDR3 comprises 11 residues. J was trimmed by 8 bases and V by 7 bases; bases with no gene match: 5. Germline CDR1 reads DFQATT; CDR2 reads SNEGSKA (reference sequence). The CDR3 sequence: CSGSTGHEQFF. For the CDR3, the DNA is TGCAGTGGGTCGACAGGGCATGAGCAGTTCTTC.

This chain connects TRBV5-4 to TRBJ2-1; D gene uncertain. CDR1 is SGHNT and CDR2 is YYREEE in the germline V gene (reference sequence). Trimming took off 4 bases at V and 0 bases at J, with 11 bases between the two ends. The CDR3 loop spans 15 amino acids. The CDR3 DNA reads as TGTGCCAGCAGCCCTGGGCGCAGCTCCTACAATGAGCAGTTCTTC. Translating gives CASSPGRSSYNEQFF.